This TCR beta chain is from a study of T cells after yellow fever vaccination. General study findings and limits: Reappearing after the booster were most of the clones from primary vaccination (roughly 96% CD4, 88% CD8). Weaker overall, the secondary response nonetheless peaked faster (day 5 versus 15).

This clonotype was seen at least ten times. Its target is not known. As TCR cDNA was made by 5'RACE template switching, a universal primer site and UMIs were added. TCRdb reprocessed the 5' RACE reads via MiXCR and lists one record per CDR3 protein. The table lists a few hundred thousand distinct CDR3 sequences, roughly 4% of them singletons. J lost 0 bases, V lost 1 base, and 9 bases had no gene match. Germline V gene sequence: CDR1 LGHNA, CDR2 YSLEER. CDR3 length: 19 residues. The sample in question was PBMCs, obtained on the day of the yellow fever booster vaccination. The clonotype originates from a man aged 18 to 29 who received the YFV17D yellow fever vaccine. The chain employs TRBV4-3 and TRBJ2-2; 9 positions match TRBD2. Here the CDR3 reads CASSQVGSGGFANTGELFF. The CDR3 DNA sequence: TGCGCCAGCAGCCAAGTGGGTAGCGGGGGCTTCGCGAACACCGGGGAGCTGTTTTTT.